The clone carrying this T cell receptor beta chain was seen a few times. Its target is unknown. This sample stems from a study of T cell repertoires in cytomegalovirus infection. Looking at the study overall: Public TCR beta signatures provided an indication of both CMV infection and a matching HLA type.

Each CDR3 protein is one row after TCRdb ran MiXCR on the reads. This table has 360,000 or so distinct CDR3 sequences, about 35% appearing once. CDR1 and CDR2 (germline): SGHVT, SQSDAQ. The ends lost 0 bases at V and 7 bases at J; junction bases unmatched: 1. The CDR3 loop spans 14 amino acids. The starting material was cultured PBMCs, obtained from culture after CMV antigen stimulation. The chain has TRBV7-4 and TRBJ2-1, with 9 bases aligning to TRBD2. The clonotype originates from a human donor in good health (CMV status not recorded). Some clones in this sample may be carry-over from other donors' samples. CDR3 coding DNA: TGTGCCAGCAGCTTAGCGGGACTAGCTAATGAGCAGTTCTTC. Translated: CASSLAGLANEQFF.